This note documents a single T cell receptor (beta chain) sequence. This sample is part of a study of control samples from healthy donors and cancer patients. The CDR3 contains 15 residues. The V end was cut by 2 bases, the J end by 1 base, with 11 bases between. Germline lookup yields CDR1 KGHSH and CDR2 LQKENI. Profiling relied on immunoSEQ multiplex PCR, and the TCRdb table lists in-frame clones only, not all of them. The table includes around 130,000 clones, 80% to 95% detected once. The rearrangement links TRBV18 to TRBJ1-1; D not certain. The TCR sequence derives from a man aged 18 to 29 in good health. The sequencing input was blood. The CDR3 loop reads CASSPGQRENTEAFF. The CDR3 DNA follows: TGTGCCAGCTCACCAGGGCAGCGAGAGAACACTGAAGCTTTCTTT.